Below, 18 T cell receptor beta chains from the same sample are listed, as sequenced in a study of preoperative IRX-2 immunotherapy in early breast cancer. Some clones are missing from TCRdb's copy, which holds only in-frame ones; the method was immunoSEQ multiplex PCR. This sample yields about 5,300 clones, of which almost 75% are seen a single time; about 14% belongs to the top ten. Treatment described: preoperative locoregional IRX-2 cytokine immunotherapy. The sequencing used tumor tissue, collected before IRX-2 immunotherapy. Source of these receptors: a human donor with breast cancer.

This clone appeared a few times. The chain employs TRBV6-8 and TRBJ1-2, with a possible D match to TRBD1 (6 bases). Per germline, CDR1 MNHGY and CDR2 SAAAGT. V gave up 6 bases and J gave up 7 bases, with 12 bases separating them. CDR3 length equals 12 residues. The CDR3 coding sequence is TGTGCCAGCAGAGGGGGGTCAGGTGGCTACACCTTC. It translates to CASRGGSGGYTF.

V is TRBV7-7 and J is TRBJ2-2; 9 bases are shared with TRBD1. Germline-derived CDR1 and CDR2 are SSHAT and FNYEAQ (reference sequence). The CDR3 totals 16 residues. After removal of 3 bases from V and 4 bases from J, the junction contained 6 bases not matched to a gene. CDR3 in DNA: TGTGCCAGCAGCTTTGGACAGGGGTTCTCCACCGGGGAGCTGTTTTTT. Its translation: CASSFGQGFSTGELFF.

This clone was seen just once. The genes are TRBV25-1 and TRBJ2-7; possibly TRBD1 for D (7 bases). CDR3 size: 16 residues. Per germline, CDR1 MGHDK and CDR2 SYGVNS. V dropped 5 bases and J dropped 1 base, with 18 bases sitting between them. The CDR3 DNA follows: TGTGCCAGCAGTTTAAAAGGAGGGGGCGGATCCTACGAGCAGTACTTC. Its protein product is CASSLKGGGGSYEQYF.

The rearrangement uses TRBV19 and TRBJ1-1; D unclear. The V and J ends lost 1 base and 2 bases respectively, with 8 bases between them. From germline, CDR1 is LNHDA and CDR2 SQIVND (reference sequence). The CDR3 loop spans 14 amino acids. Written as DNA, the CDR3 is TGTGCCAGTAGTATAGCCAGGTATAACACTGAAGCTTTCTTT. Translation gives CASSIARYNTEAFF.

This clone was seen a single time. The J gene is TRBJ2-1, the V gene TRBV28, with 12 bases lining up with TRBD2. The V segment lost 5 bases and the J segment 9 bases; nucleotides outside the gene matches: 8. CDR1 MDHEN and CDR2 SYDVKM come from the germline V gene. The CDR3 consists of 15 residues. In DNA form, the CDR3 reads TGTGCCAGCAGTGAAAGGACTAGCGGGAAGACTGAGCAGTTCTTC. Protein sequence: CASSERTSGKTEQFF. The variable domain in full, completed from reference TRBV28 and TRBJ2-1, reads DVKVTQSSRYLVKRTGEKVFLECVQDMDHENMFWYRQDPGLGLRLIYFSYDVKMKEKGDIPEGYSVSREKKERFSLILESASTNQTSMYLCASSERTSGKTEQFFGPGTRLTVL.

V gene TRBV28 combines with J gene TRBJ2-3; TRBD2 might be the D (6 bases). The CDR3 totals 16 residues. The V and J ends lost 4 bases and 0 bases respectively, with 14 bases between them. Germline loops: CDR1 MDHEN, CDR2 SYDVKM. The CDR3 coding sequence is TGTGCCAGCAGTTCCCCGAGCGGGCCTAGCACAGATACGCAGTATTTT. The encoded protein is CASSSPSGPSTDTQYF.

The gene calls are TRBV28 and TRBJ1-2; D unclear. The CDR3 length is 16 residues. Germline loops: CDR1 MDHEN, CDR2 SYDVKM. Trimming took off 4 bases at V and 2 bases at J, with 17 bases between the two ends. This CDR3 reads CASSSYWTALNYGYTF. CDR3 bases: TGTGCCAGCAGTTCGTACTGGACTGCTCTAAACTATGGCTACACCTTC.

This clone showed up just a few times. The chain employs TRBV6-8 and TRBJ1-4; D is unclear. The V gene's germline CDR1 is MNHGY and CDR2 SAAAGT. V dropped 2 bases and J dropped 0 bases, with 4 bases sitting between them. The CDR3 is made up of 14 amino acids. The CDR3 sequence is CASSYGTTNEKLFF. In DNA, the CDR3 is TGTGCCAGCAGTTACGGCACAACTAATGAAAAACTGTTTTTT.

This clone was seen a single time. The CDR3 DNA reads as TGTGCCAGCAGTGATTCCAGGGGGGATACGCAGTATTTT. Its translation is CASSDSRGDTQYF. The chain is built from TRBV25-1 and TRBJ2-3; 7 bases are a match to TRBD1. Trimming at V came to 3 bases and at J to 6 bases, leaving 3 bases not matched to a gene. The CDR3 is 13 residues long. Germline V gene data show CDR1 as MGHDK and CDR2 as SYGVNS.

This clone was counted between two and nine times. The chain couples TRBV11-3 to TRBJ1-1; TRBD1 is a possible D gene (6 bases). V was shortened by 3 bases and J by 3 bases, with 17 bases between the two germline ends. This CDR3 has 16 amino acids. Germline loops: CDR1 SGHNT, CDR2 YENEEA. The CDR3 is CASSLAGGLMDTEAFF. The CDR3 DNA is TGTGCCAGCAGCTTGGCGGGGGGGCTAATGGACACTGAAGCTTTCTTT. Filled out from reference TRBV11-3 and TRBJ1-1, the complete variable domain reads EAGVVQSPRYKIIEKKQPVAFWCNPISGHNTLYWYLQNLGQGPELLIRYENEEAVDDSQLPKDRFSAERLKGVDSTLKIQPAELGDSAVYLCASSLAGGLMDTEAFFGQGTRLTVV.

This chain connects TRBV6-8 to TRBJ1-5, with 9 bases aligning to TRBD1. Germline values: CDR1 MNHGY, CDR2 SAAAGT. V lost 6 bases and J lost 6; bases outside the gene matches: 6. There are 14 residues in the CDR3. The CDR3 is CASSPGQGIQPQHF. The CDR3 nucleotides read TGTGCCAGCAGCCCGGGACAGGGTATTCAGCCCCAGCATTTT.

V gene TRBV11-1 combines with J gene TRBJ2-3, with D unclear. V lost 5 bases and J lost 0, with 15 bases in between. The CDR3 runs to 16 residues. The germline V gene has CDR1 SGHAT and CDR2 FQDESV (reference sequence). CDR3 sequence reads: CASSVPPPSSTDTQYF. The CDR3 DNA reads TGTGCCAGCAGCGTACCCCCGCCGTCTAGCACAGATACGCAGTATTTT. The variable domain in full, completed from reference TRBV11-1 and TRBJ2-3, reads EAEVAQSPRYKITEKSQAVAFWCDPISGHATLYWYRQILGQGPELLVQFQDESVVDDSQLPKDRFSAERLKGVDSTLKIQPAELGDSAMYLCASSVPPPSSTDTQYFGPGTRLTVL.

The V and J genes are TRBV18 and TRBJ1-1; possibly TRBD1 for D (6 bases). Trimming left V 3 bases short and J 3 bases short, with 8 bases between. The CDR3 extends over 13 amino acids. CDR1 is KGHSH and CDR2 is LQKENI in the germline V gene. The CDR3 is CASSPQGYTEAFF. In DNA, the CDR3 is TGTGCCAGCTCACCCCAGGGGTACACTGAAGCTTTCTTT.

CDR3 amino acids: CASRPDTIPEQYF. The CDR3 DNA is TGTGCCAGCAGGCCGGACACTATCCCGGAGCAGTACTTC. The chain is built from TRBV14 and TRBJ2-7, with D tentatively TRBD1 (5 bases). The CDR3 sequence is 13 residues long. Trimming removed 6 bases from V and 7 bases from J, with 16 bases in between. CDR1 is SGHDN and CDR2 is FVKESK in the germline V gene.

This clone was recorded only once. The rearrangement uses TRBV28 and TRBJ2-1; 9 bases fit TRBD2. The germline gives CDR1 MDHEN, CDR2 SYDVKM. There are 14 residues in the CDR3. After removal of 7 bases from V and 10 bases from J, the junction contained 11 bases not matched to a gene. The CDR3 DNA sequence: TGTGCCAGCACCGACGAGGGACTAGCCTCAGAGCAGTTCTTC. Translation gives CASTDEGLASEQFF. The entire variable domain, with the rest obtained from reference TRBV28 and TRBJ2-1, is as follows: DVKVTQSSRYLVKRTGEKVFLECVQDMDHENMFWYRQDPGLGLRLIYFSYDVKMKEKGDIPEGYSVSREKKERFSLILESASTNQTSMYLCASTDEGLASEQFFGPGTRLTVL.

This clone is a singleton in its sample. The chain links TRBV18 to TRBJ2-3; D may be TRBD2 (5 bases). V was cut by 3 bases and J by 4 bases, with 17 bases left in between. The CDR3 has 16 residues. Germline V gene sequence: CDR1 KGHSH, CDR2 LQKENI. The CDR3 is CASSPTALAVADTQYF. Written as DNA, the CDR3 is TGTGCCAGCTCACCCACCGCCCTAGCAGTTGCAGATACGCAGTATTTT.

V usage is TRBV5-1 and J usage is TRBJ2-2; D not certain. Trimming cost V 6 bases and J 5 bases, with 14 bases left between them. There are 14 residues in the CDR3. Germline-derived CDR1 and CDR2 are SGHRS and YFSETQ. The CDR3 region is CASNGRKATGELFF. CDR3 nucleotides: TGCGCCAGCAATGGTAGAAAAGCGACCGGGGAGCTGTTTTTT.

The J gene is TRBJ1-3, the V gene TRBV19; 9 nucleotides line up with TRBD1. CDR3 length: 17 residues. J lost 7 bases, V lost 5 bases, and 15 bases had no gene match. Per the germline V gene, CDR1 is LNHDA and CDR2 is SQIVND (reference sequence). The CDR3 is CASSDRGQGTFGNTIYF. The CDR3 coding sequence is TGTGCCAGTAGTGACCGGGGACAGGGTACCTTCGGGAACACCATATATTTT.